The 7 T cell receptor beta chains given below trace back to one sample, sequenced in a study of blood T cell repertoires in COVID-19. Profiling relied on immunoSEQ multiplex PCR, and the TCRdb table lists in-frame clones only, not all of them. The profile covers 200,000 to 250,000 clones, with around 88% appearing a single time and around 4% taken by the ten largest. The sequenced sample was PBMCs or T cells enriched from blood (not recorded which). The receptor set was obtained from a woman aged 25-40 years who had recovered from COVID-19.

This clone is a singleton in its sample. The rearrangement joins TRBV6-5 to TRBJ1-5; D remains unclear. V was shortened by 5 bases and J by 0 bases, with 5 bases between the two germline ends. Germline CDR1 MNHEY, CDR2 SVGAGI. This CDR3 is 13 amino acids long. DNA of the CDR3: TGTGCCAGCAGTCCTTATAGCAATCAGCCCCAGCATTTT. This gives the protein CASSPYSNQPQHF.

V is TRBV15 and J is TRBJ2-7; D possibly corresponds to TRBD1 (5 bases). V was pared by 3 bases and J by 2 bases, with 11 bases between. Germline assignment: CDR1 LNHNV and CDR2 YYDKDF (reference sequence). The CDR3 contains 14 residues. In DNA, the CDR3 is TGTGCCACCAGCAGGGATGGGGCGACCTACGAGCAGTACTTC. Encoded protein: CATSRDGATYEQYF.

The chain combines TRBV11-2 with TRBJ1-2; TRBD1 agrees at 8 bases. The CDR3 is 15 amino acids. With 5 bases clipped from V and 4 bases from J, the junction kept 9 bases outside the gene matches. Per the germline V gene, CDR1 is SGHAT and CDR2 is FQNNGV. In DNA, the CDR3 is TGTGCCAGCAGCGAATTGGGGACAGGTCTCTATGGCTACACCTTC. Its translation: CASSELGTGLYGYTF.

The V call is TRBV10-3, the J call TRBJ1-5; D gene unclear. The V and J ends lost 4 bases and 4 bases respectively, with 11 bases between them. The CDR3 consists of 14 residues. Germline V gene sequence: CDR1 ENHRY, CDR2 SYGVKD. The CDR3 protein is CAISAAGDNQPQHF. The CDR3 DNA reads TGTGCCATCAGTGCGGCAGGCGATAATCAGCCCCAGCATTTT.

The chain uses TRBV9 and TRBJ2-1, with D maybe TRBD2 (5 bases). The V gene lost 2 bases and the J gene lost 0 bases, with 15 bases spanning the gap. This CDR3 has 17 amino acids. Germline CDR1 SGDLS, CDR2 YYNGEE. CDR3 in amino acids: CASSVFEGSDSYNEQFF. The CDR3 DNA reads as TGTGCCAGCAGCGTCTTCGAAGGTAGCGACTCCTACAATGAGCAGTTCTTC.

The chain has TRBV5-1 and TRBJ2-2; a weak D match, TRBD1 (6 bases). CDR3 size: 15 residues. The germline CDR1 and CDR2 sequences are SGHRS and YFSETQ. Between the trimmed V and J ends, which lost 4 bases and 0 bases, there was a span of 10 bases. CDR3 sequence (DNA): TGCGCCAGCAGCCCATGGACAGCGAACACCGGGGAGCTGTTTTTT. It encodes CASSPWTANTGELFF. The variable domain in full, completed from reference TRBV5-1 and TRBJ2-2, reads KAGVTQTPRYLIKTRGQQVTLSCSPISGHRSVSWYQQTPGQGLQFLFEYFSETQRNKGNFPGRFSGRQFSNSRSEMNVSTLELGDSALYLCASSPWTANTGELFFGEGSRLTVL.

The rearrangement links TRBV6-2 or TRBV6-3 to TRBJ1-5; 8 bases map to TRBD1. Trimming took 6 bases from V and 6 from J; bases not matched to a gene: 7. This CDR3 is built from 14 residues. Germline-derived CDR1 and CDR2 are MNHEY and SVGEGT. The CDR3 loop reads CASSLGQGGQPQHF. Written as DNA, the CDR3 is TGTGCCAGCAGCCTCGGACAGGGTGGTCAGCCCCAGCATTTT.